The entry below describes one T cell receptor (beta chain). Which antigen it targets is not known. No per-base quality is available; no much larger clone lies one base away. The donors were roughly 38 Caucasian individuals from Russia, aged 6 to 90 years, who were systemically healthy. Ten milliliters of peripheral blood were drawn from each donor into EDTA-treated Vacutainer tubes. Ficoll-Paque density-gradient centrifugation was used to isolate PBMCs, with at least 7 million per sample. Total RNA, at least 5 micrograms per sample, was extracted from PBMCs with Trizol reagent. For every donor, flow cytometry on a PBMC aliquot measured the percentage of naive CD45RAhigh/CD27high T cells. Libraries were constructed by 5' RACE. Sequencer: Illumina HiSeq 2500. A second PCR of roughly 6 to 11 cycles was run with a J-beta primer mix and a sample-barcoded 5' primer. A template-switch 5' adaptor carrying 12 random nucleotides introduced a unique molecular identifier onto each TCR beta cDNA molecule. Each sample yielded at least 2.5 million CDR3-containing paired-end reads. All of the RNA was converted into first-strand cDNA using the Mint cDNA synthesis kit, with a TRBC-specific oligonucleotide serving as the primer. Following uracil-DNA glycosylase treatment, a first 18-cycle PCR with universal primers M1SS and BC2_uni_R was performed on all cDNA. Per the original workflow: Each sample was normalized by randomly selecting 1 million high-quality reads, each carrying a distinct molecular identifier. Reads sharing molecular identifiers were discarded rather than binned into consensus sequences. MiTCR, with a Q25 quality threshold and the strictest error-elimination algorithm, was used for CDR3 identification, clonotype clustering and error correction. A nonparametric unseen species model using Euler transformation provided a lower-bound estimate of total TCR beta diversity. TCRdb reworked the public reads: Q25 trimming with fastp, MiXCR clone assembly, productive beta chains retained. Entries are consolidated by CDR3 protein sequence, retaining the most common genes and DNA. TCRdb's processing, not the study's, gives the V and J calls here. Here the sample has under 850,000 distinct CDR3 sequences; roughly 34% occur a single time. The ten largest clones represent 10% to 15% of the sample.

This sample was included in a study of blood T cells in healthy people across ages (dated by TCRdb to 2015 to 2017). Regarding the complete study: In model experiments, roughly one uniquely barcoded TCR beta cDNA molecule per two T cells was captured by template switching. Using deep sequencing normalized with unique cDNA molecular identifiers, the study measured how TCR beta repertoire diversity changes with age. Donors were grouped into four age groups: young (average approximately 16 years), middle-aged (roughly 37), aged (about 59) and long-lived (approximately 78). To avoid experimental bias, donors of different ages were spread randomly across the sequencing lanes. Two additional independent replicas of 1 million unique cDNA reads from the same blood draw were analyzed for two donors (one aged 18 to 30 and one aged 80 or older). Paper-wide results and their limitations: Total diversity estimates from one million sequenced T cells were considered lower bounds and underestimates. Donor CMV infection status was unknown, potentially confounding age-related changes in expanded clonotypes. Bulk unsorted PBMC profiling prevented conclusive comparison of naive and antigen-experienced compartments. The percentage of naive T cells measured by flow cytometry correlated strongly with observed TCR beta diversity. As age increased, observed TCR beta diversity per million T cells dropped in a roughly linear way, and a significant reduction was already evident by age about 36. Compared with the aged group, the long-lived group had more naive CD4+ T cells, fewer expanded clones and increased TCR diversity, a pattern suggesting age selection.

Sequences MDHEN (CDR1) and SYDVKM (CDR2) are obtained from the germline V gene. There are 15 amino acids in the CDR3, from cysteine to phenylalanine inclusive. Of all the DNA, just the CDR3 is kept, 45 bases in frame from base 1. The trim is 1 base for V and 0 bases for J, with a gap of 9 bases between the germline ends. Input material: blood. Here the chain combines TRBV28 and TRBJ1-1; D gene: possibly TRBD1, on 6 matching bases. This clonotype originated in a man younger than 35 in good health. CDR3 protein: CASSLSEGVNTEAFF. Read as DNA, the sequence is TGTGCCAGCAGTTTATCTGAGGGGGTGAACACTGAAGCTTTCTTT.